These T cell receptor beta chains were read from a single sample in a study of OX40 agonist ivuxolimab in advanced cancers. Generated by immunoSEQ multiplex PCR, the TCRdb table keeps only in-frame clones and is missing some. This sample has 50,000 to 55,000 clones; about 80% occur once, and the top ten carry 3% to 5%. This specimen was CD4+ or CD8+ T cells sorted from blood, taken in a trial of the OX40 agonist ivuxolimab. The receptors derive from an adult with an advanced solid tumor such as melanoma, head and neck, liver or kidney cancer. The CDR3 runs from the conserved cysteine through the conserved F or W. A D gene is named only where the DNA matches it firmly. Expanded clones are given a class, and other clones once, few, many or no size at all.

TRBJ2-1,TRBD2,-,14,TRBV7-9,CASSSVAGIHEQFF,TGTGCCAGCAGCTCGGTAGCGGGGATACATGAGCAGTTCTTC
TRBJ1-6,TRBD1,-,15,TRBV5-4,CASSLGTGRSSPLHF,TGTGCCAGCAGCTTGGGGACAGGGAGGAGTTCACCCCTCCACTTT
TRBJ2-5,TRBD2,-,17,TRBV14,CASSGLRGSGNQETQYF,TGTGCCAGCAGCGGATTGCGTGGTAGCGGGAACCAAGAGACCCAGTACTTC
TRBJ1-6,TRBD1,-,20,TRBV2,CASSEFGNTLGTGGNSPLHF,TGTGCCAGCAGTGAATTCGGTAACACGCTAGGGACAGGCGGGAATTCACCCCTCCACTTT
TRBJ1-1,-,-,13,TRBV5-8,CASSLVGSTEAFF,TGTGCCAGCAGCTTGGTCGGAAGCACTGAAGCTTTCTTT
TRBJ1-4,-,-,14,TRBV11-2,CASSSHGVGEKLFF,TGTGCCAGCAGCTCACACGGGGTCGGGGAAAAACTGTTTTTT
TRBJ1-1,-,-,14,TRBV18,CASSPRQENTEAFF,TGTGCCAGCTCACCTAGGCAGGAAAACACTGAAGCTTTCTTT
TRBJ1-1,TRBD1,-,17,TRBV19,CASSIGGQGASYGEAFF,TGTGCCAGTAGCATAGGTGGACAGGGGGCTTCATACGGTGAAGCTTTCTTT
TRBJ2-1,-,once,15,TRBV11-2,CASSLVPLGNNEQFF,TGTGCCAGCAGCTTAGTCCCCCTGGGCAACAATGAGCAGTTCTTC
TRBJ2-4,-,-,14,TRBV16,CASSQSGAGDIQYF,TGTGCCAGCAGCCAATCTGGAGCTGGGGACATTCAGTACTTC
TRBJ1-6,TRBD1,-,18,TRBV27,CASRRDRVEYPYNSPLHF,TGTGCCAGCAGGCGGGACAGGGTGGAGTATCCCTATAATTCACCCCTCCACTTT
TRBJ1-1,TRBD1,once,14,TRBV19,CASSRDRMNTEAFF,TGTGCCAGTAGTCGGGACAGAATGAACACTGAAGCTTTCTTT
TRBJ1-2,-,-,13,TRBV18,CASSPLGRQGYTF,TGTGCCAGCTCTCCTTTGGGACGTCAAGGCTACACCTTC
TRBJ2-3,-,-,14,TRBV14,CASSQSVVTDTQYF,TGTGCCAGCAGCCAGTCAGTGGTCACAGATACGCAGTATTTT
TRBJ2-1,TRBD2,once,15,TRBV11-2,CASSLGLAGGNEQFF,TGTGCCAGCAGCTTAGGACTAGCGGGAGGGAATGAGCAGTTCTTC
TRBJ2-1,-,-,13,TRBV6-5,CASARTWGSEQFF,TGTGCCAGCGCAAGAACGTGGGGGAGTGAGCAGTTCTTC
TRBJ1-5,-,-,15,TRBV19,CASSTLQGGNQPQHF,TGTGCCAGTAGTACCCTACAGGGCGGCAATCAGCCCCAGCATTTT
TRBJ2-3,TRBD2,-,16,TRBV18,CASSPTPTSDTDTQYF,TGTGCCAGCTCACCAACCCCTACTAGCGACACAGATACGCAGTATTTT
TRBJ1-2,-,-,13,TRBV6-5,CASSYLGGYGYTF,TGTGCCAGCAGTTACCTAGGGGGCTATGGCTACACCTTC
TRBJ2-5,TRBD2,-,15,TRBV4-2,CASSRGSGAQETQYF,TGTGCCAGCAGCCGGGGGAGCGGGGCCCAAGAGACCCAGTACTTC
TRBJ1-1,-,-,14,TRBV28,CASSLGMTHTEAFF,TGTGCCAGCAGTTTGGGTATGACCCACACTGAAGCTTTCTTT
TRBJ1-5,TRBD1,-,14,TRBV6-5,CASSSRGTGQPQHF,TGTGCCAGCAGTTCCAGGGGGACGGGGCAGCCCCAGCATTTT
TRBJ1-2,-,medium-sized,13,TRBV19,CASSLERVYGYTF,TGTGCCAGTAGTCTGGAACGGGTCTATGGCTACACCTTC
TRBJ2-3,-,-,14,TRBV6-6,CASIPRDTTDTQYF,TGTGCCAGCATTCCCCGGGACACCACAGATACGCAGTATTTT
TRBJ2-6,-,-,17,TRBV7-6,CASSLGGLRSGANVLTF,TGTGCCAGCAGCTTAGGGGGGCTCCGGAGTGGGGCCAACGTCCTGACTTTC
TRBJ2-1,-,-,16,TRBV10-2,CASSETAVWVYNEQFF,TGCGCCAGCAGTGAAACTGCGGTATGGGTTTACAATGAGCAGTTCTTC
TRBJ1-5,-,-,14,TRBV9,CASSVSGNNQPQHF,TGTGCCAGCAGCGTATCAGGGAACAATCAGCCCCAGCATTTT
TRBJ2-4,-,-,14,TRBV5-1,CASSGGRDKNIQYF,TGCGCCAGCAGCGGGGGGCGGGACAAAAACATTCAGTACTTC
TRBJ1-1,-,-,16,TRBV5-1,CASSPAWPVEDTEAFF,TGCGCCAGCAGCCCAGCCTGGCCTGTGGAGGACACTGAAGCTTTCTTT
TRBJ2-3,-,-,18,TRBV7-2,CASSLRPGGPRVTDTQYF,TGTGCCAGCAGCTTGCGACCAGGAGGACCTAGGGTCACAGATACGCAGTATTTT
TRBJ2-7,TRBD1,-,14,TRBV18,CASSLDRGKYEQYF,TGTGCCAGCTCACTGGACAGGGGGAAGTACGAGCAGTACTTC
TRBJ2-3,-,few,14,TRBV7-2,CASSLGGPPDTQYF,TGTGCCAGCAGCCTCGGGGGGCCCCCAGATACGCAGTATTTT
TRBJ1-2,-,-,13,TRBV14,CASSQTRNYGYTF,TGTGCCAGCAGCCAAACCAGGAACTATGGCTACACCTTC
TRBJ2-1,-,-,13,TRBV7-3,CASSLGRNNEQFF,TGTGCCAGCAGCCTTGGACGGAACAATGAGCAGTTCTTC
TRBJ1-5,-,-,15,TRBV28,CASSLPLGAVQPQHF,TGTGCCAGCAGTTTGCCGTTGGGGGCGGTGCAGCCCCAGCATTTT
TRBJ2-6,-,-,15,TRBV6-1,CASMEGGSGANVLTF,TGTGCCAGCATGGAGGGGGGGTCTGGGGCCAACGTCCTGACTTTC
TRBJ1-4,-,-,14,TRBV6-5,CASSPRGVNEKLFF,TGTGCCAGCAGTCCTCGAGGGGTTAATGAAAAACTGTTTTTT
TRBJ1-2,TRBD1,-,12,TRBV7-2,CASSPGTGVYTF,TGTGCCAGCAGCCCCGGGACAGGGGTCTACACCTTC
TRBJ2-5,TRBD1,-,12,TRBV29-1,CSVGDRGGTQYF,TGCAGCGTCGGGGACAGGGGTGGGACCCAGTACTTC
TRBJ2-3,TRBD2,-,17,TRBV5-6,CASSSGTSGFGTDTQYF,TGTGCCAGCAGCTCCGGGACTAGCGGGTTCGGCACAGATACGCAGTATTTT
TRBJ2-3,TRBD1,-,14,TRBV6-4,CASRKQGATDTQYF,TGTGCCAGCAGGAAACAGGGGGCCACAGATACGCAGTATTTT
TRBJ2-1,-,-,15,TRBV27,CASRGGDHRGNEQFF,TGTGCCAGCAGGGGGGGTGATCATCGTGGGAATGAGCAGTTCTTC
TRBJ1-1,-,-,14,TRBV7-2,CASSLTFGAGEAFF,TGTGCCAGCAGCTTAACCTTTGGGGCAGGGGAAGCTTTCTTT
TRBJ1-1,-,-,14,TRBV19,CASTVLNWNTEAFF,TGTGCCAGTACTGTACTAAATTGGAACACTGAAGCTTTCTTT
TRBJ2-1,TRBD2,few,15,TRBV15,CATSDHSGIYNEQFF,TGTGCCACCAGCGACCATAGCGGGATCTACAATGAGCAGTTCTTC
TRBJ2-7,TRBD1,-,15,TRBV18,CASSPWTGDSYEQYF,TGTGCCAGCTCACCCTGGACAGGGGACTCCTACGAGCAGTACTTC
TRBJ2-5,-,once,12,TRBV18,CASSPQHETQYF,TGTGCCAGCTCACCACAACACGAGACCCAGTACTTC
TRBJ1-2,-,-,13,TRBV5-4,CASSVTGNYGYTF,TGTGCCAGCAGCGTGACAGGAAACTATGGCTACACCTTC
TRBJ1-1,-,once,14,TRBV27,CASSLFGGPATAFF,TGTGCCAGCAGTTTATTTGGGGGCCCGGCCACCGCTTTCTTT
TRBJ2-7,TRBD1,-,14,TRBV10-1,CASSEGQGAYEQYF,TGCGCCAGCAGTGAGGGACAGGGAGCCTACGAGCAGTACTTC
TRBJ1-5,-,-,14,TRBV19,CASSIRGDNQPQHF,TGTGCCAGTAGTATTAGGGGGGACAATCAGCCCCAGCATTTT
TRBJ2-3,TRBD2,-,17,TRBV4-1,CASSQERASGSTDTQYF,TGCGCCAGCAGCCAAGAGAGGGCTAGCGGTAGCACAGATACGCAGTATTTT
TRBJ2-2,-,-,14,TRBV18,CASSPGAGTGELFF,TGTGCCAGCTCACCTGGCGCGGGGACCGGGGAGCTGTTTTTT
TRBJ2-5,TRBD2,-,15,TRBV6-6,CASRRTSGGQETQYF,TGTGCCAGCAGGCGGACTAGCGGGGGCCAAGAGACCCAGTACTTC
TRBJ1-4,-,-,14,TRBV9,CASSVGQGQEKLFF,TGTGCCAGCAGCGTAGGTCAGGGCCAAGAAAAACTGTTTTTT
TRBJ1-1,-,-,13,TRBV6-6,CASSYGGGTEAFF,TGTGCCAGCAGTTACGGGGGAGGAACTGAAGCTTTCTTT